The 27 T cell receptor beta chains below come from one sample, sequenced in a study of cytomegalovirus exposure and HLA in healthy donors. It was with 60 Vbeta and 13 Jbeta primers that the PCR ran. Measured with immunoSEQ multiplex PCR; TCRdb has only the in-frame clones, and not every one. Here the sample spans approximately 110,000 clones, over 65% being singletons. The sample comprised PBMCs. These receptors were taken from a woman aged 18-29 years in good health and CMV-seronegative.

J is TRBJ2-2 and V is TRBV4-1; D ambiguous. This CDR3 has 17 residues. V was clipped by 1 base and J by 3 bases, with 15 bases between them. Looked up from germline, CDR1 is MGHRA and CDR2 is YSYEKL. The CDR3 loop is CASSQGYVGSHTGELFF. The CDR3 coding sequence is TGCGCCAGCAGCCAAGGTTATGTCGGTTCGCACACCGGGGAGCTGTTTTTT.

CDR3 DNA sequence: TGTGCCAGCAGCTCCGGACTAGGCTCCCAAGAGACCCAGTACTTC. It yields the protein CASSSGLGSQETQYF. The rearrangement joins TRBV7-2 to TRBJ2-5; the match to TRBD2 covers 7 bases. The J segment lost 1 base and the V segment lost 4 bases, leaving 6 bases of the junction unmatched. The CDR3 is 15 residues long. The germline V gene has CDR1 SGHTA and CDR2 FQGNSA.

This clone occurred a few times. The J gene is TRBJ2-2, the V gene TRBV6-1, with 10 bases lining up with TRBD2. The ends lost 1 base at V and 6 bases at J; junction bases unmatched: 2. Germline loops: CDR1 MNHNS, CDR2 SASEGT. The CDR3 runs 15 residues. The CDR3 nucleotides are TGTGCCAGCAGTGAAGGGAGCGGGGGGGCCGGGGAGCTGTTTTTT. Its translation: CASSEGSGGAGELFF.

The J gene is TRBJ1-1, the V gene TRBV11-3, with 8 bases fitting TRBD1. V was pared by 5 bases and J by 3 bases, with 11 bases of the junction left unmatched. In germline, CDR1 is SGHNT, CDR2 YENEEA. The CDR3 extends over 16 amino acids. The CDR3 DNA is TGTGCCAGCAGCCCGCGACAGGGGCGAGTGGACACTGAAGCTTTCTTT. It is translated as CASSPRQGRVDTEAFF. Using reference TRBV11-3 and TRBJ1-1 for the parts outside the CDR3, the full variable domain is EAGVVQSPRYKIIEKKQPVAFWCNPISGHNTLYWYLQNLGQGPELLIRYENEEAVDDSQLPKDRFSAERLKGVDSTLKIQPAELGDSAVYLCASSPRQGRVDTEAFFGQGTRLTVV.

The sample holds one count of this clone. The V call is TRBV6-6, the J call TRBJ2-2; TRBD1 matches at 9 bases. This CDR3 region has 14 residues. Trimming cost V 6 bases and J 6 bases; bases outside gene matches: 5. Germline CDR1 is MNHNY and CDR2 is SVGAGI (reference sequence). The CDR3 reads CASRGQGNAGELFF. CDR3 sequence (DNA): TGTGCCAGCAGGGGACAGGGTAACGCCGGGGAGCTGTTTTTT.

The chain uses TRBV27 and TRBJ2-2; 8 bases are a match to TRBD2. Trimming removed 4 bases from V and 6 bases from J; junction bases left unmatched: 13. The CDR3 length is 17 residues. CDR1 and CDR2 from the germline V gene are MNHEY and SMNVEV (reference sequence). CDR3 sequence: CASSSGTSSVRPGELFF. The CDR3 coding sequence is TGTGCCAGCAGTTCCGGGACTAGTAGTGTGAGACCCGGGGAGCTGTTTTTT.

V usage is TRBV7-9 and J usage is TRBJ1-4, with D possibly matching TRBD1 (5 bases). The V end lost 5 bases, the J end lost 12 bases, and 13 bases lay between the germline ends. This CDR3 is built from 12 residues. CDR1 is SEHNR and CDR2 is FQNEAQ in the germline V gene (reference sequence). The CDR3 spells CASSTPGGQLFF. In DNA form, the CDR3 reads TGTGCCAGCAGCACCCCGGGGGGACAACTGTTTTTT.

This clone was observed a handful of times. The rearrangement joins TRBV4-2 to TRBJ1-1; 7 bases fit TRBD1. The CDR3 is made up of 14 amino acids. J was trimmed by 5 bases and V by 5 bases; bases with no gene match: 8. Germline-derived CDR1 and CDR2 are LGHNA and YNFKEQ. The CDR3 nucleotides read TGTGCCAGCAGCTCTCACGACAGGGAGACTGAAGCTTTCTTT. The encoded protein is CASSSHDRETEAFF.

The chain combines TRBV7-7 with TRBJ1-1, with 9 bases identical to TRBD1. The CDR3 runs to 15 residues. J lost 0 bases, V lost 8 bases, and 7 bases had no gene match. The germline V gene encodes CDR1 SSHAT and CDR2 FNYEAQ (reference sequence). The CDR3 bases are TGTGCCAGCCTTTTACGGACAGGGGTGAACACTGAAGCTTTCTTT. This translates into CASLLRTGVNTEAFF. Supplemented by reference TRBV7-7 and TRBJ1-1, the full variable domain reads GAGVSQSPRYKVTKRGQDVTLRCDPISSHATLYWYQQALGQGPEFLTYFNYEAQPDKSGLPSDRFSAERPEGSISTLTIQRTEQRDSAMYRCASLLRTGVNTEAFFGQGTRLTVV.

This sequence joins TRBV5-6 and TRBJ1-3; 7 bases match TRBD1. The CDR3 is made up of 16 amino acids. V trimming: 0 bases; J trimming: 4 bases; junction bases outside the gene matches: 7. Germline V gene data show CDR1 as SGHDT and CDR2 as YYEEEE. The CDR3 DNA reads as TGTGCCAGCAGCTTGGGACAGGGCATTAGGGGAAACACCATATATTTT. Its protein is CASSLGQGIRGNTIYF.

The rearrangement links TRBV7-2 to TRBJ2-3; TRBD1 matches at 7 bases. Per germline, CDR1 SGHTA and CDR2 FQGNSA. This CDR3 contains 14 residues. Trimming took 7 bases from V and 3 from J; bases not matched to a gene: 7. CDR3 nucleotides: TGTGCCAGCAACCGAGGGGGCCCTACAGATACGCAGTATTTT. Translating it yields CASNRGGPTDTQYF.

The gene calls are TRBV2 and TRBJ2-2; 9 bases map to TRBD1. The CDR3 is 13 amino acids. The V segment lost 7 bases and the J segment 7 bases; nucleotides outside the gene matches: 4. CDR1 SNHLY and CDR2 FYNNEI come from the germline V gene. CDR3 residues: CASIQGANGELFF. In DNA, the CDR3 is TGTGCCAGCATACAGGGGGCCAACGGGGAGCTGTTTTTT.

V is TRBV4-3 and J is TRBJ1-3; 7 nucleotides align to TRBD1. In germline, CDR1 is LGHNA, CDR2 YSLEER. With 3 bases clipped from V and 4 bases from J, the junction kept 6 bases outside the gene matches. The CDR3 length is 15 residues. CDR3 amino acids: CASSHADRDGNTIYF. As DNA, the CDR3 is TGCGCCAGCAGCCACGCAGACAGGGACGGAAACACCATATATTTT.

This clone was counted only a few times. The V gene is TRBV6-4, the J gene TRBJ2-1, with D possibly being TRBD2 (7 bases). The CDR3 sequence is 16 residues long. CDR1 MRHNA and CDR2 SNTAGT come from the germline V gene. Trimming stripped 0 bases from V and 2 bases from J, with 11 bases between. Here the CDR3 reads CASSDSSGGPYNEQFF. The CDR3 DNA sequence: TGTGCCAGCAGTGACTCTTCGGGGGGCCCCTACAATGAGCAGTTCTTC.

This clone was found once. The genes are TRBV5-4 and TRBJ2-1, with 13 bases identical to TRBD2. V shed 1 base, J shed 8 bases, and the junction held 15 bases outside the gene matches. This CDR3 is 19 amino acids long. Germline assignment: CDR1 SGHNT and CDR2 YYREEE (reference sequence). The CDR3 sequence: CASSLRQLAGGPRVDEQFF. In DNA, the CDR3 is TGTGCCAGCAGCTTGCGTCAACTAGCGGGAGGGCCTAGGGTAGATGAGCAGTTCTTC.

The rearrangement links TRBV2 to TRBJ1-1; no clear D. Germline-derived CDR1 and CDR2 are SNHLY and FYNNEI. The CDR3 is made up of 10 amino acids. V was shortened by 4 bases and J by 8 bases, with 5 bases between the two germline ends. The CDR3 bases are TGTGCCAGCAGTGTCCGGGAAGCTTTCTTT. Protein sequence: CASSVREAFF.

CDR3 amino acids: CASSENRGANGSPLHF. DNA for the CDR3: TGTGCCAGCAGTGAGAACAGGGGAGCGAATGGTTCACCCCTCCACTTT. The chain carries TRBV2 and TRBJ1-6, with 7 bases that match TRBD1. Germline-derived CDR1 and CDR2 are SNHLY and FYNNEI. The CDR3 sequence is 16 residues long. V was clipped by 3 bases and J by 9 bases; unmatched bases: 11.

The chain uses TRBV4-1 and TRBJ1-5, with D possibly being TRBD1 (6 bases). This CDR3 is built from 19 residues. Germline CDR1 reads MGHRA; CDR2 reads YSYEKL. Trimming left V 1 base short and J 0 bases short, with 19 bases between. CDR3 nucleotides: TGCGCCAGCAGCCAAGGTTCGGGGGCCTCGGGGGGTAGCAATCAGCCCCAGCATTTT. This codes for CASSQGSGASGGSNQPQHF.

The J gene is TRBJ2-7, the V gene TRBV11-2, with D tentatively TRBD2 (6 bases). Germline assignment: CDR1 SGHAT and CDR2 FQNNGV. The CDR3 has 14 amino acids. V lost 3 bases to trimming and J lost 2 bases, with 11 bases between them. This chain's CDR3 is CASSFGGVPYEQYF. The CDR3 coding sequence is TGTGCCAGCAGCTTCGGCGGGGTTCCCTACGAGCAGTACTTC.

This sequence joins TRBV5-6 and TRBJ1-2, with 12 bases that match TRBD1. J lost 7 bases, V lost 4 bases, and 8 bases had no gene match. Germline-derived CDR1 and CDR2 are SGHDT and YYEEEE. The CDR3 is 15 residues long. CDR3 sequence: CASSHGRGQGAGYTF. CDR3 sequence (DNA): TGTGCCAGCAGCCACGGAAGGGGACAGGGGGCTGGCTACACCTTC.

The chain recombines TRBV5-6 with TRBJ1-5; no reliable D call. The V and J ends lost 4 bases and 4 bases respectively, with 15 bases between them. The CDR3 runs 15 residues. Germline-derived CDR1 and CDR2 are SGHDT and YYEEEE. The CDR3 region has the DNA TGTGCCAGCAGCACGACCGGGTCCCCTAATCAGCCCCAGCATTTT. Its protein is CASSTTGSPNQPQHF.

The chain is built from TRBV5-6 and TRBJ1-1; D might be TRBD1 (5 bases). Trimming cost V 0 bases and J 10 bases, with 10 bases left between them. This CDR3 has 12 residues. Germline V gene sequence: CDR1 SGHDT, CDR2 YYEEEE. DNA for the CDR3: TGTGCCAGCAGCTTGGGTGGGGGAGGAGCTTTCTTT. Protein: CASSLGGGGAFF.

The rearrangement uses TRBV6-5 and TRBJ2-2, with D possibly matching TRBD2 (5 bases). Trimming left V 2 bases short and J 14 bases short, with 9 bases between. In germline, CDR1 is MNHEY, CDR2 SVGAGI. This CDR3 contains 11 residues. CDR3 loop: CASSYGEKLFF. The DNA of the CDR3 is TGTGCCAGCAGTTACGGGGAGAAACTGTTTTTT.

The gene calls are TRBV9 and TRBJ2-3; D possibly corresponds to TRBD1 (6 bases). The V and J ends lost 5 bases and 0 bases respectively, with 13 bases between them. Per the germline V gene, CDR1 is SGDLS and CDR2 is YYNGEE. The CDR3 is 15 amino acids. CDR3 DNA: TGTGCCAGCAGTATACAGGGTGTAAGCACAGATACGCAGTATTTT. Translating it yields CASSIQGVSTDTQYF.

The chain has TRBV5-1 and TRBJ2-3, with D unresolved. The germline V gene has CDR1 SGHRS and CDR2 YFSETQ. Deletions cut 5 bases from V and 0 bases from J, with 10 bases between. The CDR3 has 14 amino acids. CDR3: CASRPGTSTDTQYF. As DNA, the CDR3 is TGCGCCAGCAGACCAGGTACTAGCACAGATACGCAGTATTTT.

V and J are TRBV28 and TRBJ2-7, with D maybe TRBD1 (6 bases). The CDR3 is made up of 15 amino acids. Germline lookup yields CDR1 MDHEN and CDR2 SYDVKM. V dropped 5 bases and J dropped 0 bases, with 14 bases sitting between them. In DNA, the CDR3 is TGTGCCAGCAGTCCCCGGGCAGGGGACTCCTACGAGCAGTACTTC. It translates to CASSPRAGDSYEQYF. The full variable domain, completed using reference TRBV28 and TRBJ2-7, is DVKVTQSSRYLVKRTGEKVFLECVQDMDHENMFWYRQDPGLGLRLIYFSYDVKMKEKGDIPEGYSVSREKKERFSLILESASTNQTSMYLCASSPRAGDSYEQYFGPGTRLTVT.

The rearrangement uses TRBV6-5 and TRBJ1-4, with 7 bases that match TRBD1. The CDR3 spans 15 residues. Germline V gene data show CDR1 as MNHEY and CDR2 as SVGAGI. After removal of 1 base from V and 4 bases from J, the junction contained 3 bases not matched to a gene. Written as DNA, the CDR3 is TGTGCCAGCAGTTACTGGGACAGTGGTAATGAAAAACTGTTTTTT. Encoded protein: CASSYWDSGNEKLFF.